This entry features one T cell receptor (beta chain) sequence. Its antigen remains undetermined. No base-level quality is on record; no much larger clone is a single base apart. The collaborating institutions used their own protocols to collect whole blood in K2EDTA tubes. For TCRbeta analysis, collaborators shipped samples as frozen whole blood, isolated PBMCs, or DNA extracted from either of those sample types. The record originates from a study of blood T cell repertoires in COVID-19 (dated by TCRdb to 2020 to 2022). For the study in its entirety: Samples from collaborators originated in the United States, Italy and Spain and spanned both the acute and convalescent phases of COVID-19. The prospective study material was composed of cDNA or gDNA derived from T cells, B-cell-depleted T cells, or PBMCs. Deeply sampled blood TCRbeta repertoires from subjects exposed to, actively infected with, or recovered from COVID-19 were included in the dataset. The repertoires were made available in a free public database intended to serve as a resource for research on the immune response to SARS-CoV-2. The samples were drawn from two sources: the first 160 participants of the ongoing ImmuneRACE study, and over 950 subjects contributed by 6 global collaborators. Nearly every sample came with metadata listing a de-identified subject ID, COVID-19 status, age in years and sex. Where available, HLA class I and class II types were obtained from metadata supplied by the sample provider rather than from assay-based typing.

TCRbeta CDR3 regions were amplified from genomic DNA by means of the immunoSEQ Assay, a bias-controlled multiplex PCR. The published analysis was carried out like this. The number of nucleated cells in each sample was estimated from the amplification of reference gene primers within the assay. To quantify the absolute abundance of each unique TCRbeta CDR3 rearrangement, sequence reads were collapsed and filtered. Productive Simpson clonality was computed per sample as the square root of Simpson's diversity index over productive rearrangements. TCRdb took this table from immuneACCESS and kept in-frame rearrangements with V and J called. Such tables lack part of the clones; where checked against another copy, unresolved V genes explain under half of the gap, and the rest is unexplained. Clonal size and the V and J genes are those of that table, whereas D and trimming came from the DNA. In this sample the table shows roughly 180,000 clones, approximately 89% of which occur a single time. The ten biggest clones cover just under 8.5% of the sample.

Ends trimmed: V by 2 bases, J by 7 bases; bases unmatched to a gene: 11. From a lookup of the germline V gene (reference sequence), CDR1 and CDR2 are GTSNPN and SVGIG. From its cysteine to its phenylalanine, the CDR3 spans 16 amino acids. CDR3 DNA only is kept here, 48 bases in frame from base 1. What the authors observed across the whole study: The quantity of clinical and demographic metadata differed by source and by participant and was supplied without curation.

The chain is encoded by TRBV30 joined to TRBJ2-7; the junction holds 13 bases that match TRBD2. This sequence originates from a woman in her fifties or sixties with acute or convalescent COVID-19. Sequences were obtained from peripheral blood. CDR3 sequence: CAWSMPSTSGRSEQYF. The bases read TGTGCCTGGAGTATGCCGTCGACTAGCGGGAGGTCTGAGCAGTACTTC.